This T cell receptor beta chain was sequenced in a study of blood T cell repertoires in COVID-19. The table lists this clone with a count of one. The assay was immunoSEQ multiplex PCR, and TCRdb's table has in-frame clones only and misses some. Among about 94,000 clones listed, around 87% were seen once. CDR1 and CDR2 from the germline V gene are SGHRS and YFSETQ. The length of the CDR3 is 15 residues. V was pared by 4 bases and J by 12 bases, with 15 bases of the junction left unmatched. The receptor was isolated from a human donor with acute or convalescent COVID-19. The donor label of this sample is uncertain. Source material: peripheral blood. This chain joins TRBV5-1 and TRBJ1-4; TRBD1 aligns across 7 bases. The CDR3 DNA follows: TGCGCCAGCAGCCTTATACAGGGGTCCGAAGAGGAACTGTTTTTT. It codes for CASSLIQGSEEELFF. The whole variable domain, filled in from reference TRBV5-1 and TRBJ1-4, reads KAGVTQTPRYLIKTRGQQVTLSCSPISGHRSVSWYQQTPGQGLQFLFEYFSETQRNKGNFPGRFSGRQFSNSRSEMNVSTLELGDSALYLCASSLIQGSEEELFFGSGTQLSVL.